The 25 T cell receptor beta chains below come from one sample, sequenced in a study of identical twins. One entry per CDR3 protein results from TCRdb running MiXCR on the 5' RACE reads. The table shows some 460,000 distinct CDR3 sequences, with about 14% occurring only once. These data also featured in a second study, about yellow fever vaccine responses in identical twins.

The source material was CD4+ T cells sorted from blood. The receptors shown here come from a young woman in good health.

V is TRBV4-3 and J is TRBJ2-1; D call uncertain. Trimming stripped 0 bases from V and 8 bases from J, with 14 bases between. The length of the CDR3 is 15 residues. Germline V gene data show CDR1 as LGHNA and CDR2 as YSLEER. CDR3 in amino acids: CASSQDADPMDEQFF. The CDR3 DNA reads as TGCGCCAGCAGCCAAGATGCCGACCCCATGGATGAGCAGTTCTTC.

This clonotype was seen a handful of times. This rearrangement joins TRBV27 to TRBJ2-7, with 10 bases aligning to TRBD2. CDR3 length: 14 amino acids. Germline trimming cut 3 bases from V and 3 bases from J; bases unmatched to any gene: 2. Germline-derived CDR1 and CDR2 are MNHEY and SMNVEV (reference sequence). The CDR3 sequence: CASSFSGGNYEQYF. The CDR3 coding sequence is TGTGCCAGCAGTTTTAGCGGGGGGAACTACGAGCAGTACTTC.

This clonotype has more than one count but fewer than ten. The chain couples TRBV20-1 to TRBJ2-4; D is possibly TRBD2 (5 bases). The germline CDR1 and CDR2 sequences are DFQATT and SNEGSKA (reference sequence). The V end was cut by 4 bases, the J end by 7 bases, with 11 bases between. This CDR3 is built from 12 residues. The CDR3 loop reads CSAKKEVNIQYF. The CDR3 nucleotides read TGCAGTGCTAAGAAGGAGGTGAACATTCAGTACTTC.

The CDR3 spells CASSVAGGQSRLYTF. CDR3 coding DNA: TGTGCCAGCAGCGTAGCAGGGGGGCAAAGCAGACTATACACCTTC. This chain joins TRBV9 and TRBJ1-2; TRBD1 aligns across 7 bases. The ends lost 0 bases at V and 11 bases at J; junction bases unmatched: 13. This CDR3 region has 15 residues. Per the germline V gene, CDR1 is SGDLS and CDR2 is YYNGEE.

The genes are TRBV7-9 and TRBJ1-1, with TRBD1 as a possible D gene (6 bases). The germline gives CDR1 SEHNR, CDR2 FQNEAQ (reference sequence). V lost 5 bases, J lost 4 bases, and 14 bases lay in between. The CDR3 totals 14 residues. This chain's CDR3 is CASSQNRVVTEAFF. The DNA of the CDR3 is TGTGCCAGCAGCCAGAACAGGGTAGTCACTGAAGCTTTCTTT. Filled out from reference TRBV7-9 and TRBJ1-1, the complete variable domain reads DTGVSQNPRHKITKRGQNVTFRCDPISEHNRLYWYRQTLGQGPEFLTYFQNEAQLEKSRLLSDRFSAERPKGSFSTLEIQRTEQGDSAMYLCASSQNRVVTEAFFGQGTRLTVV.

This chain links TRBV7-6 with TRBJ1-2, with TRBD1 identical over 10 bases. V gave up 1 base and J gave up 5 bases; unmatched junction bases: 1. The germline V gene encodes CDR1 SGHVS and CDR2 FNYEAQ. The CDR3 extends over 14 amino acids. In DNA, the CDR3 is TGTGCCAGCAGCTTAGGGACAGGGGGGTATGGCTACACCTTC. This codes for CASSLGTGGYGYTF.

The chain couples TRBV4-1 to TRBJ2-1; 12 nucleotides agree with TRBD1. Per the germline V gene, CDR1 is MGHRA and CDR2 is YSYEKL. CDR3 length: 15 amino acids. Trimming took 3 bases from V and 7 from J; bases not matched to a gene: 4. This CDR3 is CASSQGGQGANEQFF. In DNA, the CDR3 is TGCGCCAGCAGCCAGGGGGGACAGGGGGCTAATGAGCAGTTCTTC.

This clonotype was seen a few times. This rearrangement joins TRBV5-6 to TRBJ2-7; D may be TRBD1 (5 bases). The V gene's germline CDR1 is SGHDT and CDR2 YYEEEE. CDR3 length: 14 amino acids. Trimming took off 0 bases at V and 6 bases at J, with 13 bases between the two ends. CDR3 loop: CASSLVGGAREQYF. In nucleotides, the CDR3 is TGTGCCAGCAGCTTGGTCGGTGGGGCTCGCGAGCAGTACTTC.

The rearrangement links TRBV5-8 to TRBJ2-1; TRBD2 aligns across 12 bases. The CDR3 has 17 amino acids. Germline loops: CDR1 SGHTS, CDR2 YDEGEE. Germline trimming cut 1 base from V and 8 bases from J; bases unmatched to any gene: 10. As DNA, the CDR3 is TGTGCCAGCAGCTTGACCTTATCTAGCGGGGGGGCCGATGAGCAGTTCTTC. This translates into CASSLTLSSGGADEQFF.

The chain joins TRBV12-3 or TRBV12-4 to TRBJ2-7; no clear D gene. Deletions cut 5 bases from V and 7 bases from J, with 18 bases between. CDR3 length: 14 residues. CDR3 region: CASSGDFPLGEQYF. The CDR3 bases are TGTGCCAGCAGTGGGGATTTTCCCCTAGGGGAGCAGTACTTC.

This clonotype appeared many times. The CDR3 nucleotides read TGTGCCAGCAGCTCGTCGAGGGGCGGGACAGCGTACAATGAGCAGTTCTTC. Amino acid sequence: CASSSSRGGTAYNEQFF. V usage is TRBV7-8 and J usage is TRBJ2-1, with D possibly matching TRBD1 (7 bases). Trimming took off 4 bases at V and 4 bases at J, with 20 bases between the two ends. This CDR3 has 17 residues. Per the germline V gene, CDR1 is SGHVS and CDR2 is FQNEAQ. Combining the CDR3 with reference TRBV7-8 and TRBJ2-1 gives the whole variable domain GAGVSQSPRYKVAKRGQDVALRCDPISGHVSLFWYQQALGQGPEFLTYFQNEAQLDKSGLPSDRFFAERPEGSVSTLKIQRTQQEDSAVYLCASSSSRGGTAYNEQFFGPGTRLTVL.

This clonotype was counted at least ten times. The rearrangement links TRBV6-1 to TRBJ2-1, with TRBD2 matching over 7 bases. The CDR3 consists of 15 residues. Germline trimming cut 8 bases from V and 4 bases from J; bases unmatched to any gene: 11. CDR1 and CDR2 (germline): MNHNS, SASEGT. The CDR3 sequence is CASSSSGPQYNEQFF. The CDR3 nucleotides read TGTGCCAGCTCCTCTAGCGGACCTCAATACAATGAGCAGTTCTTC.

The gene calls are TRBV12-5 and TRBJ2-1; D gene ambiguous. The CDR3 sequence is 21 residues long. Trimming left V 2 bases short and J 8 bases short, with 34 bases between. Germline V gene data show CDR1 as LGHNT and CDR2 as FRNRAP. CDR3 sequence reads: CASGLIEETYPPAARNHEQFF. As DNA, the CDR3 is TGTGCTAGTGGTTTGATCGAGGAAACATATCCCCCGGCAGCTCGCAACCATGAGCAGTTCTTC.

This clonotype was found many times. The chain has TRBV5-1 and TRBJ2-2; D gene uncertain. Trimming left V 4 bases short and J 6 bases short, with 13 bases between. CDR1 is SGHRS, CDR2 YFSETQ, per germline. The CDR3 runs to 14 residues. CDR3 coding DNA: TGCGCCAGCAGCGCGACCAACCGACCCGGGGAGCTGTTTTTT. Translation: CASSATNRPGELFF.

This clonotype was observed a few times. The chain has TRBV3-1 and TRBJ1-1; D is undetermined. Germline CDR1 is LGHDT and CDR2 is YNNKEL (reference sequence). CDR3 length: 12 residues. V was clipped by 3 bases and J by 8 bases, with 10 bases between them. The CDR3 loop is CASSHMGTEAFF. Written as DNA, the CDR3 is TGTGCCAGCAGCCACATGGGCACCGAAGCTTTCTTT.

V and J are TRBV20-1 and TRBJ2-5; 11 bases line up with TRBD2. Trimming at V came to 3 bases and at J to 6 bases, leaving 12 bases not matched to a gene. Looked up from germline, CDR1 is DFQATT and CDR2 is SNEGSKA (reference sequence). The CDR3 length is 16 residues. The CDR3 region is CSASTGTSGSPQTQYF. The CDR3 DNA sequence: TGCAGTGCTAGCACCGGCACTAGCGGGAGTCCGCAGACCCAGTACTTC.

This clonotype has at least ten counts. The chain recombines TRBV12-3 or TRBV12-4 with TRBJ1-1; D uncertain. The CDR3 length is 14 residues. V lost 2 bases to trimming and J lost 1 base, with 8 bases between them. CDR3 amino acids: CASSLNAPNTEAFF. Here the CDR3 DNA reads TGTGCCAGCAGTTTAAACGCGCCGAACACTGAAGCTTTCTTT.

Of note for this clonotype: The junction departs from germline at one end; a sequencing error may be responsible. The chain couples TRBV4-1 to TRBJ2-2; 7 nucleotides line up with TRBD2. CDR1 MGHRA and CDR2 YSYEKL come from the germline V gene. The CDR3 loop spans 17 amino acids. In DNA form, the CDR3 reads TGCGCCAGCAGTCAAGATTCACTAGCGTCGAACACCGGGGAGCTGTTTTTT. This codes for CASSQDSLASNTGELFF.

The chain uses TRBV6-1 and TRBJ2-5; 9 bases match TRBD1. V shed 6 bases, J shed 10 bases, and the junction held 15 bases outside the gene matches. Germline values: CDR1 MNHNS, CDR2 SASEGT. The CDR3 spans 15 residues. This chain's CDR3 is CASRRRQGVGGGQYF. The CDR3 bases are TGTGCCAGCAGACGAAGACAGGGGGTAGGAGGTGGCCAGTACTTC.

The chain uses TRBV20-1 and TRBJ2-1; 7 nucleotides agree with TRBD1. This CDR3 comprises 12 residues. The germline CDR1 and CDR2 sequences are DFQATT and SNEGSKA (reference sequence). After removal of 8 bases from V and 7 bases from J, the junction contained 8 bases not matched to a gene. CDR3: CSPGQPRNEQFF. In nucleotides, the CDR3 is TGCAGTCCGGGACAGCCGAGGAATGAGCAGTTCTTC.

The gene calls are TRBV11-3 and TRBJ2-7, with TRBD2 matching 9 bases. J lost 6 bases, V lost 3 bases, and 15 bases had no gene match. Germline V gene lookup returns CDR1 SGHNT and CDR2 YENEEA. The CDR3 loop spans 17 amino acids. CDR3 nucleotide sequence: TGTGCCAGCAGCTTGGGGTGGAGCGGGAGGTTTGTAGGCGAGCAGTACTTC. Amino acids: CASSLGWSGRFVGEQYF.

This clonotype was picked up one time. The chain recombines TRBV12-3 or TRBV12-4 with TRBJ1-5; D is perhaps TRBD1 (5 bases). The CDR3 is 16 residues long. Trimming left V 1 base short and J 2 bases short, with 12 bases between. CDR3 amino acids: CASSLGGGTGNQPQHF. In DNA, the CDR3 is TGTGCCAGCAGTTTAGGGGGGGGTACGGGCAATCAGCCCCAGCATTTT.

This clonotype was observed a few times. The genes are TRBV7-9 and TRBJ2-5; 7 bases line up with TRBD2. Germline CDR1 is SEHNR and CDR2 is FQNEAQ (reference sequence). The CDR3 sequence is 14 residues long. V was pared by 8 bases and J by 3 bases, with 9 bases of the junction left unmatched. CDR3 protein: CASHSSTSKETQYF. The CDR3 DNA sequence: TGTGCCAGCCACTCGTCGACTAGCAAAGAGACCCAGTACTTC.

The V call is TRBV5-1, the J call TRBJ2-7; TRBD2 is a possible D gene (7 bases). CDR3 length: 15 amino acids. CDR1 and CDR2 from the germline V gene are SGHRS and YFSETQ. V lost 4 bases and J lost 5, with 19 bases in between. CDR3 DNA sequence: TGCGCCAGCAGCCCAAGGGGCGGGGGCCCTAACGAGCAGTACTTC. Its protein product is CASSPRGGGPNEQYF.

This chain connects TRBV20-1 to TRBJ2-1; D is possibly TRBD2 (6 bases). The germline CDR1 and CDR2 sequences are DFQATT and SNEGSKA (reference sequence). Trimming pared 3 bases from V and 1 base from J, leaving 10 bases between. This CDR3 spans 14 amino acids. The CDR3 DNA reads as TGCAGTGCTAGGGCCGGGACTTCCTACAATGAGCAGTTCTTC. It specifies CSARAGTSYNEQFF.